This T cell receptor beta chain was profiled in a study of T cell responses to AZD1222 COVID-19 vaccine. The length of the CDR3 is 14 residues. From germline, CDR1 is MGHRA and CDR2 YSYEKL. V lost 1 base and J 7 bases, leaving 13 bases between the germline ends. Regarding this clone: The antigen is not known.

Clones were read by immunoSEQ multiplex PCR, and TCRdb kept only the in-frame ones, dropping some. The sample shows more than 95,000 clones, more than 70% of them seen only once. Study conclusions and caveats: Clonal diversity may have been underestimated, and the donors were mostly white British, with more females than males.

The chain combines TRBV4-1 with TRBJ2-5; D is perhaps TRBD2 (5 bases). This receptor was identified in an adult in good health. Sample: peripheral blood, taken on day 0 of AZD1222 vaccination. CDR3 coding DNA: TGCGCCAGCAGCCAAGGGGCTAGCCCTGGGACCCAGTACTTC. This encodes CASSQGASPGTQYF.